This T cell receptor beta chain was recorded in a study of CD4 T cells in relation to SARS-CoV-2 and coronaviruses. Whole-study context: TCR beta CDR3s were sequenced after 10-day antigen culture of PBMCs.

Trimming shortened V by 3 bases and J by 2 bases, and 10 bases separated the two germline ends. This CDR3 comprises 14 residues. Germline V lookup: CDR1 SGDLS, CDR2 YYNGEE. Naive or memory CD4+ cells were cultured 1:1 with T cell-depleted PBMCs plus CEF. Assay: immunoSEQ multiplex PCR; the TCRdb copy retains only in-frame clones and omits some. The data contain approximately 36,000 clones, roughly 83% of them singletons. A remark on this clone: Its antigen is unknown.

This clonotype originated in an adult with COVID-19. The V and J genes are TRBV9 and TRBJ2-3; no clear D. The sample consisted of naive CD4+ T cells from PBMCs, cultured in vitro. Noted subset: naive CD4+ T cells isolated by negative enrichment. The CDR3, as DNA: TGTGCCAGCAGCGCCCCGGGCTCCACAGATACGCAGTATTTT. Amino acid sequence: CASSAPGSTDTQYF.